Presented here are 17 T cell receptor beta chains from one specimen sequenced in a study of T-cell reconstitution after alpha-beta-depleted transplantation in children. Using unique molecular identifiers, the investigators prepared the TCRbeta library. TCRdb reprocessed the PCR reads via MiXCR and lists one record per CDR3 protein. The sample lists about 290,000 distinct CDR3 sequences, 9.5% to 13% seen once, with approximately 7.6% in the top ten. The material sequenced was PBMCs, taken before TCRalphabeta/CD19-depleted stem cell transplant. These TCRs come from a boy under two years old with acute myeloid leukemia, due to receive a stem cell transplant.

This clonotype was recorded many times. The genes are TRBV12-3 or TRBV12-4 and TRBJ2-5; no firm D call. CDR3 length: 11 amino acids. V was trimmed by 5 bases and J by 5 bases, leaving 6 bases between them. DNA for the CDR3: TGTGCCAGCAGTCACGGGGAGACCCAGTACTTC. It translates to CASSHGETQYF.

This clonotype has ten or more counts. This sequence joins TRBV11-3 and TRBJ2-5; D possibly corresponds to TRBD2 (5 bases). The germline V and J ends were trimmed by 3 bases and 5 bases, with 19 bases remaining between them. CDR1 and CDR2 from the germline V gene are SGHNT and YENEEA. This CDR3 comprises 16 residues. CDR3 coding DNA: TGTGCCAGCAGCTTCGCGCGTCTCGGGGTCGGTGAGACCCAGTACTTC. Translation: CASSFARLGVGETQYF. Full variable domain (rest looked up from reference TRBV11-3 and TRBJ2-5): EAGVVQSPRYKIIEKKQPVAFWCNPISGHNTLYWYLQNLGQGPELLIRYENEEAVDDSQLPKDRFSAERLKGVDSTLKIQPAELGDSAVYLCASSFARLGVGETQYFGPGTRLLVL.

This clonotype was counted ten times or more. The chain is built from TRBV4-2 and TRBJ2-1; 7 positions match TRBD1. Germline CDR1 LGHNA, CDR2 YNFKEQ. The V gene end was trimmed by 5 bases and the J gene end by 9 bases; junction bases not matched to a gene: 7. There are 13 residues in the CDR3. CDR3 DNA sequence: TGTGCCAGCAGCTCAGTACAGGGGAGTGAGCAGTTCTTC. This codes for CASSSVQGSEQFF.

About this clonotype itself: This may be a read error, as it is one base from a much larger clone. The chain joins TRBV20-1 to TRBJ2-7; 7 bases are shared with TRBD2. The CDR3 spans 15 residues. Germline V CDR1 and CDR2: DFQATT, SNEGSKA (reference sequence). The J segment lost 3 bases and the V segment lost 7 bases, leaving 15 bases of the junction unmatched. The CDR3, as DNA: TGCAGTGTCAGACCAGCGGGATCGGTGCTCTACGAGCAGTACTTC. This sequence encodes CSVRPAGSVLYEQYF.

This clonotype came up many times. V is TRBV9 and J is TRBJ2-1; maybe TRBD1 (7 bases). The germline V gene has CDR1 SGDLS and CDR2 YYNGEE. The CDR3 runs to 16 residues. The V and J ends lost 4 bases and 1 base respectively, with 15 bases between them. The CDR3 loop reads CASSPRGVGSYNEQFF. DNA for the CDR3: TGTGCCAGCAGCCCCAGGGGGGTCGGGTCCTACAATGAGCAGTTCTTC.

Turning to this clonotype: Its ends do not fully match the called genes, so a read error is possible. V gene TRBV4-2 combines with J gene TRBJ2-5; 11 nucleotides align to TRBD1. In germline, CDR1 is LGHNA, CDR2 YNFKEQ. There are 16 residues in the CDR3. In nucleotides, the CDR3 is TGTGCCAGCAGCCAAGAAGGGACAGGGGGGATGGAGACCCAGTCCTTC. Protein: CASSQEGTGGMETQSF.

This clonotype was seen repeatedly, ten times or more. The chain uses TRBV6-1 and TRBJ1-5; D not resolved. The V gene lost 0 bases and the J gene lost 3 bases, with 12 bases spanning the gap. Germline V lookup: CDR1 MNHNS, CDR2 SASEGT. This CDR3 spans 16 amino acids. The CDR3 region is CASSEALWALNQPQHF. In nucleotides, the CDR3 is TGTGCCAGCAGTGAAGCGCTTTGGGCCCTCAATCAGCCCCAGCATTTT.

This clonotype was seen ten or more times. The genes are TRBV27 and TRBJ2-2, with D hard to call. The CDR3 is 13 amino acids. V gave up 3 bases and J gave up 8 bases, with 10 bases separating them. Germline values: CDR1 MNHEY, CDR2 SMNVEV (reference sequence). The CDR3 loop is CASSFGRVGELFF. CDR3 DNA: TGTGCCAGCAGTTTTGGAAGGGTTGGGGAGCTGTTTTTT.

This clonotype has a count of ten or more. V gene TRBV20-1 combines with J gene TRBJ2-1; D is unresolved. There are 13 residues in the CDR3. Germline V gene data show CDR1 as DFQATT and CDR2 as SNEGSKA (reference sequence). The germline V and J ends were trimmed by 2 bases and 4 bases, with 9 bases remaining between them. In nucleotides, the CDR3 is TGCAGTGCTAGACCCCGGGCATACAATGAGCAGTTCTTC. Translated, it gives CSARPRAYNEQFF.

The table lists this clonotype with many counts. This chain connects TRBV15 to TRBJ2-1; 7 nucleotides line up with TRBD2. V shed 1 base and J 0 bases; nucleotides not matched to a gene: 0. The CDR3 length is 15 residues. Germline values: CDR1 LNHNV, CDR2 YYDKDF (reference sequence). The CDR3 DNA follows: TGTGCCACCAGCAGAGGGACTAGCTCCTACAATGAGCAGTTCTTC. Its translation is CATSRGTSSYNEQFF. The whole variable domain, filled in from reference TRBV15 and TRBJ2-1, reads DAMVIQNPRYQVTQFGKPVTLSCSQTLNHNVMYWYQQKSSQAPKLLFHYYDKDFNNEADTPDNFQSRRPNTSFCFLDIRSPGLGDTAMYLCATSRGTSSYNEQFFGPGTRLTVL.

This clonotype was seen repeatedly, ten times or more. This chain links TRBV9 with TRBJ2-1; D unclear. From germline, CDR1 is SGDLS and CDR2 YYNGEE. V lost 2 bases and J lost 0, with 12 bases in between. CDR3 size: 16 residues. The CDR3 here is CASSVSLRSSYNEQFF. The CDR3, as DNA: TGTGCCAGCAGCGTTTCCTTGAGAAGCTCCTACAATGAGCAGTTCTTC.

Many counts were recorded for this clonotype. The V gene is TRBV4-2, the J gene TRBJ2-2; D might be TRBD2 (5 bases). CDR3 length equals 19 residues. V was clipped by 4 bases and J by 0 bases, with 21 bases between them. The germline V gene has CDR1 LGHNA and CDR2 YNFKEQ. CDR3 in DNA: TGTGCCAGCAGCCCTTTCCCACCGCTTTGGACTTCGAACACCGGGGAGCTGTTTTTT. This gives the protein CASSPFPPLWTSNTGELFF.

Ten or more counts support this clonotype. The CDR3 nucleotides read TGTGCCAGCATATGGACTAGCGGGAGGCACTTCTACAATGAGCAGTTCTTC. Residues: CASIWTSGRHFYNEQFF. The chain combines TRBV6-4 with TRBJ2-1, with 14 bases matching TRBD2. Trimming removed 7 bases from V and 3 bases from J; junction bases left unmatched: 8. The CDR3 is 17 amino acids. Germline CDR1 is MRHNA and CDR2 is SNTAGT.

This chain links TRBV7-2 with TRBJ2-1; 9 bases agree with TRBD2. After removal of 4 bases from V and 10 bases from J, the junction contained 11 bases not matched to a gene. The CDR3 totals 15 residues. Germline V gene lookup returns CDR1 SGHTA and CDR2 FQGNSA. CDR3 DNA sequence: TGTGCCAGCAGCTCCCTAGCGGGGTTAAGGGGCGAGCAGTTCTTC. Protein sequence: CASSSLAGLRGEQFF.

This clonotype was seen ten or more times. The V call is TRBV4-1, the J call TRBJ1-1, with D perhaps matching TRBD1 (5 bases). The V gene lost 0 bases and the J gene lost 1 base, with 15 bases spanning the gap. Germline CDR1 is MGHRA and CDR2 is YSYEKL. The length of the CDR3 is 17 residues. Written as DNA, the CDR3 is TGCGCCAGCAGCCAAGAAAGCAGAAGGCAGGGGAACACTGAAGCTTTCTTT. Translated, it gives CASSQESRRQGNTEAFF.

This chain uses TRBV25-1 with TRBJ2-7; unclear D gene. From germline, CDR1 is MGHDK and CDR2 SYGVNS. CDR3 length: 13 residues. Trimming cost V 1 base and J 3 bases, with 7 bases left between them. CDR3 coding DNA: TGTGCCAGCAGTGAATTGAGCAACTACGAGCAGTACTTC. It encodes CASSELSNYEQYF.

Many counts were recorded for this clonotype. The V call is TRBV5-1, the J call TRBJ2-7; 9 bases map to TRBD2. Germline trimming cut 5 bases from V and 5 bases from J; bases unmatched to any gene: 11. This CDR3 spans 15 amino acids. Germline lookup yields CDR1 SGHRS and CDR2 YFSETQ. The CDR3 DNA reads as TGCGCCAGCAGTTGGGATAGCGGGAGAACGGACGAGCAGTACTTC. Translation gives CASSWDSGRTDEQYF. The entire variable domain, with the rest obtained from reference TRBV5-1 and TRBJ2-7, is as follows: KAGVTQTPRYLIKTRGQQVTLSCSPISGHRSVSWYQQTPGQGLQFLFEYFSETQRNKGNFPGRFSGRQFSNSRSEMNVSTLELGDSALYLCASSWDSGRTDEQYFGPGTRLTVT.